This passage covers 9 T cell receptor beta chains from one sample sequenced in a study of T-cell memory formation after mild COVID-19. TCRdb re-analysed the 5' RACE reads in MiXCR, keeping a single row per CDR3 protein. This repertoire shows approximately 500,000 distinct CDR3 sequences, roughly 25% found once; its top ten account for approximately 12%. Sample: PBMCs or a T cell subset sorted from them (not recorded which). These receptors all stem from an adult woman who had mild COVID-19 (a few samples of this study predate the infection). Cell type and time point are not known.

This clonotype has more than one count but fewer than ten. This chain uses TRBV27 with TRBJ1-1; perhaps TRBD1 as D (6 bases). Trimming cost V 6 bases and J 0 bases, with 14 bases left between them. The germline CDR1 and CDR2 sequences are MNHEY and SMNVEV (reference sequence). There are 15 residues in the CDR3. The CDR3 protein is CASRWGGRMNTEAFF. The CDR3 DNA reads TGTGCCAGCAGATGGGGGGGGCGGATGAACACTGAAGCTTTCTTT.

V is TRBV3-1 and J is TRBJ1-2; 10 positions agree with TRBD1. The CDR3 extends over 13 amino acids. V shed 4 bases and J 8 bases; nucleotides not matched to a gene: 4. Germline loops: CDR1 LGHDT, CDR2 YNNKEL (reference sequence). CDR3 in amino acids: CASSPTTGGGYTF. CDR3 DNA: TGTGCCAGCAGCCCTACGACAGGGGGCGGCTACACCTTC.

This clonotype occurred a few times. The chain combines TRBV20-1 with TRBJ1-5; 11 positions agree with TRBD1. J was trimmed by 3 bases and V by 5 bases; bases with no gene match: 6. Germline V gives CDR1 DFQATT, CDR2 SNEGSKA (reference sequence). The CDR3 extends over 15 amino acids. CDR3 nucleotide sequence: TGCAGTGCTCCTCGGGACAGGGGGACCAATCAGCCCCAGCATTTT. This codes for CSAPRDRGTNQPQHF.

V and J are TRBV3-1 and TRBJ2-5, with D perhaps TRBD2 (5 bases). V lost 1 base, J lost 5 bases, and 11 bases lay in between. From germline, CDR1 is LGHDT and CDR2 YNNKEL (reference sequence). This CDR3 has 14 residues. Here the CDR3 DNA reads TGTGCCAGCAGCCAAGGTCCGGGAAGTGAGACCCAGTACTTC. This translates into CASSQGPGSETQYF.

The CDR3 bases are TGTGCCCACAATGGGGGGTACGTCCCAGATACGCAGTATTTT. This sequence encodes CAHNGGYVPDTQYF. This chain joins TRBV30 and TRBJ2-3; possibly TRBD2 for D (6 bases). Trimming stripped 8 bases from V and 4 bases from J, with 19 bases between. Germline CDR1 and CDR2: GTSNPN and SVGIG (reference sequence). The CDR3 consists of 14 residues. The whole variable domain, remainder taken from reference TRBV30 and TRBJ2-3, is SQTIHQWPATLVQPVGSPLSLECTVEGTSNPNLYWYRQAAGRGLQLLFYSVGIGQISSEVPQNLSASRPQDRQFILSSKKLLLSDSGFYLCAHNGGYVPDTQYFGPGTRLTVL.

This clonotype was observed a handful of times. CDR3 nucleotides: TGTGCCAGCAGTTATCCTGGAGGAAACACTGAAGCTTTCTTT. This gives the protein CASSYPGGNTEAFF. The chain joins TRBV6-2 or TRBV6-3 to TRBJ1-1; D is unresolved. There are 14 residues in the CDR3. With 3 bases removed from V and 2 bases from J, the gap between germline ends came to 10 bases. Germline CDR1 is MNHEY and CDR2 is SVGEGT.

CDR3 sequence reads: CASSDDSYNEQFF. As DNA, the CDR3 is TGTGCCAGCAGTGACGACAGCTACAATGAGCAGTTCTTC. This rearrangement joins TRBV2 to TRBJ2-1; TRBD1 might be the D (5 bases). V was trimmed by 3 bases and J by 3 bases, leaving 6 bases between them. The CDR3 has 13 residues. Per germline, CDR1 SNHLY and CDR2 FYNNEI.

Only a few counts were recorded for this clonotype. The CDR3 reads CSVRTGGLTEAFF. CDR3 DNA sequence: TGCAGCGTTAGAACAGGGGGCTTGACTGAAGCTTTCTTT. The V and J genes are TRBV29-1 and TRBJ1-1; 9 nucleotides line up with TRBD1. Germline V gene sequence: CDR1 SQVTM, CDR2 ANQGSEA. With V trimmed by 5 bases and J by 5 bases, 6 bases remained unmatched. The CDR3 runs 13 residues.

This sequence joins TRBV7-6 and TRBJ2-5, with D possibly called TRBD1 or TRBD2 (5 bases each). The germline V and J ends were trimmed by 5 bases and 1 base, with 20 bases remaining between them. The CDR3 loop spans 17 amino acids. CDR1 and CDR2 from the germline V gene are SGHVS and FNYEAQ. The CDR3 DNA reads as TGTGCCAGCAGCCCATTGGCCGTCAGGGACCTCCAAGAGACCCAGTACTTC. Its protein is CASSPLAVRDLQETQYF. Together with reference TRBV7-6 and TRBJ2-5, the CDR3 gives the full variable domain: GAGVSQSPRYKVTKRGQDVALRCDPISGHVSLYWYRQALGQGPEFLTYFNYEAQQDKSGLPNDRFSAERPEGSISTLTIQRTEQRDSAMYRCASSPLAVRDLQETQYFGPGTRLLVL.